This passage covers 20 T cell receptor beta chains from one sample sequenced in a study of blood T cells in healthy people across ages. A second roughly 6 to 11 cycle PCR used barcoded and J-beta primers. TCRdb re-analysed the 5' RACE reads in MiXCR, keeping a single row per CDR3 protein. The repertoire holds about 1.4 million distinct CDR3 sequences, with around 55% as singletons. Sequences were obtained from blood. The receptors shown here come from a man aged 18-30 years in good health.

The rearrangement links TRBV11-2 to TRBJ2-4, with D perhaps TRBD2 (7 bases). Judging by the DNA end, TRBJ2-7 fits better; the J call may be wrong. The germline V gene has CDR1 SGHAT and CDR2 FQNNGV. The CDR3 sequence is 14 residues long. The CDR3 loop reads CASSPGGSHYEQYF. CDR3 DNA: TGTGCCAGCAGCCCGGGGGGCAGCCACTACGAGCAGTACTTC.

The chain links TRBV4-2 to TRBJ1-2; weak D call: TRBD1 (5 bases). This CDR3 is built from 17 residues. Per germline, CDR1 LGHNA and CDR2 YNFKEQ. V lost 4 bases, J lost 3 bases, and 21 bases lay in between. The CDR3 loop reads CASSPPPWRGGDYGYTF. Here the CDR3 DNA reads TGTGCCAGCAGCCCCCCCCCGTGGAGGGGTGGAGACTATGGCTACACCTTC.

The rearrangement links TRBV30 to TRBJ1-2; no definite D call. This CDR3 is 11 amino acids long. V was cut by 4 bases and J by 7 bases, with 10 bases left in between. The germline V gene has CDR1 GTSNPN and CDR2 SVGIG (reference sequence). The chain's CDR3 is CAWNEGGGYTF. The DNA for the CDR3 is TGTGCCTGGAACGAGGGTGGTGGCTACACCTTC.

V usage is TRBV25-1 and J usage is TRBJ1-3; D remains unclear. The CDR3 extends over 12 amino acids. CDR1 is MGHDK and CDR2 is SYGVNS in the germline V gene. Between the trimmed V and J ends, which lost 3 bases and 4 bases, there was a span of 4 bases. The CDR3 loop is CASSEWGNTIYF. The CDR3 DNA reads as TGTGCCAGCAGTGAGTGGGGAAACACCATATATTTT.

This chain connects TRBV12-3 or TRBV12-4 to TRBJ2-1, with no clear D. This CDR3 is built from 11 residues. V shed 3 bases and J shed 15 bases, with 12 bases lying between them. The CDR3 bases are TGTGCCAGCAGTTTGGCGGACCATCCGTTCTTC. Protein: CASSLADHPFF.

The chain's CDR3 is CSASPRVPPYNEQFF. CDR3 nucleotides: TGCAGTGCTAGTCCCAGGGTCCCTCCTTACAATGAGCAGTTCTTC. The chain uses TRBV20-1 and TRBJ2-1; weak D call: TRBD1 (5 bases). Trimming left V 3 bases short and J 4 bases short, with 16 bases between. CDR1 is DFQATT, CDR2 SNEGSKA, per germline (reference sequence). The CDR3 sequence is 15 residues long.

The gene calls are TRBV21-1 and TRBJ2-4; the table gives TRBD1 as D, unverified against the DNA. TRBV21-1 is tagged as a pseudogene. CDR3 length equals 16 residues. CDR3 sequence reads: CASSKVGTWAKNIQYF. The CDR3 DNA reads TGTGCCAGCAGCAAGGTGGGGACATGGGCCAAAAACATTCAGTACTTC.

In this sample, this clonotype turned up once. The CDR3 loop reads CASSYPAGAGANVLTF. The DNA of the CDR3 is TGTGCCAGCAGTTACCCGGCAGGGGCTGGGGCCAACGTCCTGACTTTC. The chain couples TRBV6-2 or TRBV6-3 to TRBJ2-6, with a weak D call TRBD1 (6 bases). Germline CDR1 and CDR2: MNHEY and SVGEGT. This CDR3 comprises 16 residues. With 2 bases removed from V and 2 bases from J, the gap between germline ends came to 10 bases.

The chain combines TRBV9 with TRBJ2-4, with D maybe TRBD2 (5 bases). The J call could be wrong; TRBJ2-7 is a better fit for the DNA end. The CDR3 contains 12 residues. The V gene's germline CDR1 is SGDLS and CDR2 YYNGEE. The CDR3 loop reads CASSGWGDEQYF. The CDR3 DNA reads TGTGCCAGCAGCGGCTGGGGAGACGAGCAGTACTTC.

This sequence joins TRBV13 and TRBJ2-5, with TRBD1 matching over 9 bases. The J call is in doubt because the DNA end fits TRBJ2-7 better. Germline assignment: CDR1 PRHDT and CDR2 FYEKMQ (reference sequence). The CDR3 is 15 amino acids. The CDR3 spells CASSRGDREVGEQYF. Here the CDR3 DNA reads TGTGCCAGCAGCCGGGGGGACAGGGAGGTCGGCGAGCAGTACTTC.

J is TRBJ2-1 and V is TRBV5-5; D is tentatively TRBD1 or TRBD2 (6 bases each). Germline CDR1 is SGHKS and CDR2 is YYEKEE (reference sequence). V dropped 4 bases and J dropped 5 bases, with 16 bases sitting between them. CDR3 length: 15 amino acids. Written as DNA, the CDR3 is TGTGCCAGCAGCCCCACCGGGGGCGACCACAATGAGCAGTTCTTC. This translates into CASSPTGGDHNEQFF.

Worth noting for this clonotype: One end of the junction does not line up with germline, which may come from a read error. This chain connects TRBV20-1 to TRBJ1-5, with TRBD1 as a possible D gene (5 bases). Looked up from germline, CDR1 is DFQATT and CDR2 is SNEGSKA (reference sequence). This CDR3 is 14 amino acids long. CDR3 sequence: CSARGGQKNHPQHF. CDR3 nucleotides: TGCAGTGCTAGGGGCGGACAAAAGAATCACCCCCAGCATTTT.

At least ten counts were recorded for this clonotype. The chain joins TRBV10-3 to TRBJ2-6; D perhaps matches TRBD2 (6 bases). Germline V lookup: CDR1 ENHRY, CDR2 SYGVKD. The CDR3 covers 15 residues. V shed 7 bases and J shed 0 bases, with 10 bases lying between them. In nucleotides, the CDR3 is TGTGCCATCAATAGGAGGGTCTCTGGGGCCAACGTCCTGACTTTC. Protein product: CAINRRVSGANVLTF.

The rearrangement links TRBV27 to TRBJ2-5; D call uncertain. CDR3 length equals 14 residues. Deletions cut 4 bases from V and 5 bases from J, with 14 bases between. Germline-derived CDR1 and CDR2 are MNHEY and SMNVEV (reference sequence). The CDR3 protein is CASSSRTQVETQYF. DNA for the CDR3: TGTGCCAGCAGTTCCCGGACCCAGGTGGAGACCCAGTACTTC.

The CDR3 region has the DNA TGTGCCAGCTCACTTCTAGTTGGATCCACAGATACGCAGTATTTT. It yields the protein CASSLLVGSTDTQYF. This chain connects TRBV18 to TRBJ2-3; D gene unclear. CDR1 and CDR2 from the germline V gene are KGHSH and LQKENI. This CDR3 is 15 amino acids long. V lost 4 bases and J lost 2, with 13 bases in between.

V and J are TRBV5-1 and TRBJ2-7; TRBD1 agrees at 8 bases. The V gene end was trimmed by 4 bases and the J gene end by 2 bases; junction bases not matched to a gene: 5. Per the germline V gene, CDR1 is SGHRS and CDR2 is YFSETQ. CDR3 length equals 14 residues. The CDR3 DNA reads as TGCGCCAGCAGCGTGGTACAGGGGGCCTACGAGCAGTACTTC. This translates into CASSVVQGAYEQYF.

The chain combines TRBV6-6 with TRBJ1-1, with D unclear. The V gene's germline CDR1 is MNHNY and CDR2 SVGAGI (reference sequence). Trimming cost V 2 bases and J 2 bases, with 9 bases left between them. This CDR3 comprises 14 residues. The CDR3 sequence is CASSYRGDNTEAFF. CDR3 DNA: TGTGCCAGCAGTTACCGCGGGGATAACACTGAAGCTTTCTTT.

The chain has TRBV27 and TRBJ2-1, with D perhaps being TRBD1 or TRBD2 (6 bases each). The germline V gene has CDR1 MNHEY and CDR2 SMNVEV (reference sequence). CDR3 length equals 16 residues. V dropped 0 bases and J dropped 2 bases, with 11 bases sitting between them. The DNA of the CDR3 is TGTGCCAGCAGTTTATCCGGGGGCCTGGCCTACAATGAGCAGTTCTTC. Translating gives CASSLSGGLAYNEQFF.

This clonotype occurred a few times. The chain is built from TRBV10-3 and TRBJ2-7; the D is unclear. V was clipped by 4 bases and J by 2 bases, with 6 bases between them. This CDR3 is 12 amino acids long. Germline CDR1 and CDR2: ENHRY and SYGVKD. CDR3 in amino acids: CAISVNTYEQYF. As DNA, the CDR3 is TGTGCCATCAGTGTGAACACCTACGAGCAGTACTTC.

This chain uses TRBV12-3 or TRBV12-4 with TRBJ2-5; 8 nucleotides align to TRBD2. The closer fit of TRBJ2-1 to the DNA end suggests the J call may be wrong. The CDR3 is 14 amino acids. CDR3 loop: CASSFSSGQETQFF. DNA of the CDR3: TGTGCCAGCAGTTTTTCTAGCGGGCAAGAGACCCAGTTCTTC.